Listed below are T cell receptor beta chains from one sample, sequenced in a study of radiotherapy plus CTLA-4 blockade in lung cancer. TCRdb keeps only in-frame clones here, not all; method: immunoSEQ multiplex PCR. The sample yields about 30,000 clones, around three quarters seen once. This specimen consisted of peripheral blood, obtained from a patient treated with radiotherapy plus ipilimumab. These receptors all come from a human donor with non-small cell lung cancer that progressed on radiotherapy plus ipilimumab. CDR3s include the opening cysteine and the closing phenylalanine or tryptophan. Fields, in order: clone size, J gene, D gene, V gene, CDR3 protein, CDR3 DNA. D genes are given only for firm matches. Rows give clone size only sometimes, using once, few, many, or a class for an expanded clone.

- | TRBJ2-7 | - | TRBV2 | CASSEWRSEEYEQYF | TGTGCCAGCAGTGAGTGGCGGTCTGAGGAATACGAGCAGTACTTC
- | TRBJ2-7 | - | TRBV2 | CASSDAQGFHEQYF | TGTGCCAGCAGTGATGCCCAGGGATTCCACGAGCAGTACTTC
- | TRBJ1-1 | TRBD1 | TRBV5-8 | CASSRDRGNTEAFF | TGTGCCAGCAGCCGGGACAGGGGAAACACTGAAGCTTTCTTT
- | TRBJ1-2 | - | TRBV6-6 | CASTLGLNYGYTF | TGCGCCAGCACCTTGGGCCTTAACTATGGCTACACCTTC
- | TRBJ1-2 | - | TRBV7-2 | CASSDDISTLSYYGYTF | TGTGCCAGCAGCGATGACATATCCACCTTGTCTTACTATGGCTACACCTTC
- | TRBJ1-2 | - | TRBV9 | CASSVYGGKYGYTF | TGTGCCAGCAGCGTGTATGGGGGGAAGTATGGCTACACCTTC
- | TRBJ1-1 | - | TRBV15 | CATGGRPPNTEAFF | TGTGCCACCGGGGGACGGCCGCCTAACACTGAAGCTTTCTTT
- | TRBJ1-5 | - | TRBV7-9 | CASSFGRENQPQHF | TGTGCCAGCAGCTTCGGACGGGAAAATCAGCCCCAGCATTTT
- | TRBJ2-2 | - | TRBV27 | CASSLRLTGELFF | TGTGCCAGCAGTTTAAGGCTCACCGGGGAGCTGTTTTTT
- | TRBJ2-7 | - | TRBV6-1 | CASSLSGLAGEQYF | TGTGCCAGCAGCCTCAGTGGCCTTGCGGGAGAGCAGTACTTC
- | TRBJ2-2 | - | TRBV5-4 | CASSLSDSLDTGELFF | TGTGCCAGCAGCTTGTCGGACAGCCTTGATACCGGGGAGCTGTTTTTT
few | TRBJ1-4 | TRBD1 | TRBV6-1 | CASSLPVGQWFF | TGTGCCAGCAGCCTCCCCGTGGGACAGTGGTTTTTT
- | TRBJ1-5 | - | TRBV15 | CATSEGVGQPQHF | TGTGCCACCAGTGAAGGGGTGGGTCAGCCCCAGCATTTT
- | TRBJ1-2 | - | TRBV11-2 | CASSSERYGYTF | TGTGCCAGCAGCTCCGAACGCTATGGCTACACCTTC
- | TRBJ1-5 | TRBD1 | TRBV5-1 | CASSETGRDQPQHF | TGCGCCAGCAGCGAGACAGGGCGGGATCAGCCCCAGCATTTT
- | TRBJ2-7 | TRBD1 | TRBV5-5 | CASRKTITGAPYEQYF | TGTGCCAGCAGGAAAACCATAACAGGGGCCCCGTACGAGCAGTACTTC
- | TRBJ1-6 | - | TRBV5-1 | CASSLEGQVSSPLHF | TGCGCCAGCAGCTTGGAGGGGCAGGTGAGTTCACCCCTCCACTTT
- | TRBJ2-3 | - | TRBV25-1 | CASSGPLADTQYF | TGTGCCAGCAGTGGGCCGCTGGCAGATACGCAGTATTTT
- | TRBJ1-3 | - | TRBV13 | CASSLVLGEGSGNTIYF | TGTGCCAGCAGCTTAGTGCTTGGGGAAGGCTCTGGAAACACCATATATTTT
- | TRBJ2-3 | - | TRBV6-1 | CASRIEFTDTQYF | TGTGCCAGCAGGATAGAGTTCACGGATACGCAGTATTTT
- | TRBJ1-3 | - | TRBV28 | CASSLWGSRSGNTIYF | TGTGCCAGCAGTTTATGGGGGTCCCGCTCTGGAAACACCATATATTTT
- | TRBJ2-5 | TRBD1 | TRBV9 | CASSTGQALRQETQYF | TGTGCCAGCAGCACAGGACAGGCGCTCCGACAAGAGACCCAGTACTTC
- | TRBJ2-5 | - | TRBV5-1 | CASSFTGETQYF | TGCGCCAGCAGCTTTACGGGGGAGACCCAGTACTTC
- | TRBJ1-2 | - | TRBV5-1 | CASSLGDGLTNYGYTF | TGCGCCAGCAGCTTGGGCGACGGCCTCACCAACTATGGCTACACCTTC
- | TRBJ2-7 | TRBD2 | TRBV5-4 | CASSSSSGGHYEQYF | TGTGCCAGCAGCTCTTCTAGCGGGGGACACTACGAGCAGTACTTC
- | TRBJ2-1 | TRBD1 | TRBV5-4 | CASSASGQGRSNEQFF | TGTGCCAGCAGCGCGTCGGGACAGGGGCGGTCCAATGAGCAGTTCTTC
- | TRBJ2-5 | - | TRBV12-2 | CASRPLYRLEKRGQVGETQYF | TGTGCAAGTCGCCCCCTATATAGGTTGGAAAAAAGGGGACAGGTGGGAGAGACCCAGTACTTC
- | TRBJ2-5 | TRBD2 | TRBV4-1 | CASSHPSGGVGETQYF | TGCGCCAGCAGCCACCCTAGCGGGGGAGTGGGAGAGACCCAGTACTTC
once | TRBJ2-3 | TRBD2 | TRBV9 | CASSVEVAGGADTQYF | TGTGCCAGCAGCGTAGAAGTAGCGGGAGGGGCAGATACGCAGTATTTT
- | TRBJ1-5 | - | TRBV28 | CASSLLAELGGFQPQHF | TGTGCCAGCAGTTTATTGGCAGAATTGGGCGGTTTTCAGCCCCAGCATTTT
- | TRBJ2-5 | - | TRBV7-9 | CASSFPGPGRAETQYF | TGTGCCAGCAGCTTCCCAGGGCCGGGTCGTGCAGAGACCCAGTACTTC
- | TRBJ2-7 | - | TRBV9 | CASSVAGGLAYEQYF | TGTGCCAGCAGCGTAGCTGGGGGTTTGGCCTACGAGCAGTACTTC
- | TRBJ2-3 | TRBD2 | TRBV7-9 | CASSPGSGDLTDTQYF | TGTGCCAGCAGCCCGGGGAGCGGGGACCTCACAGATACGCAGTATTTT
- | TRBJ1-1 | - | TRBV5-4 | CASSLSRQGKAEAFF | TGTGCCAGCAGCTTGAGCCGGCAGGGAAAAGCTGAAGCTTTCTTT
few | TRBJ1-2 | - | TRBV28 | CASSPMGRGQDYGYTF | TGTGCCAGCAGCCCTATGGGGAGGGGACAAGACTATGGCTACACCTTC
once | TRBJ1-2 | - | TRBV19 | CASNPTALGSYGYTF | TGTGCCAGTAACCCAACGGCGCTGGGGAGCTATGGCTACACCTTC
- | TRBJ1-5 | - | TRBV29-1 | CSVAYGASGNQPQHF | TGCAGCGTGGCCTACGGGGCGAGCGGCAATCAGCCCCAGCATTTT
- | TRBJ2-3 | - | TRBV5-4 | CASSLDGGPTDTQYF | TGTGCCAGCAGCTTGGATGGGGGGCCCACAGATACGCAGTATTTT
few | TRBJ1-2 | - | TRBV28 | CASNQGQGGYTF | TGTGCCAGCAACCAGGGGCAGGGTGGCTACACCTTC
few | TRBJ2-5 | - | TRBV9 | CASSAGETQYF | TGTGCCAGCAGCGCTGGAGAGACCCAGTACTTC
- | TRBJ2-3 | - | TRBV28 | CASSWDSSTDTQYF | TGTGCCAGCAGTTGGGACTCTAGCACAGATACGCAGTATTTT
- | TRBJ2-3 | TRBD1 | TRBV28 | CASSLSFRDRGLGSEGTDTQYF | TGTGCCAGCAGCTTGTCCTTCCGGGACAGGGGGCTCGGGAGTGAAGGCACAGATACGCAGTATTTT
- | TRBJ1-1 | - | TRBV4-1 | CASSQYQENTEAFF | TGCGCCAGCAGCCAATACCAGGAGAACACTGAAGCTTTCTTT
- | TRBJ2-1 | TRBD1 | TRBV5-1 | CASSPYRGPYNEQFF | TGCGCCAGCAGCCCATACAGGGGGCCCTACAATGAGCAGTTCTTC
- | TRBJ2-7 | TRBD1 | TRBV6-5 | CASSYSDRGGTYEQYF | TGTGCCAGCAGTTACTCTGACAGGGGAGGAACCTACGAGCAGTACTTC
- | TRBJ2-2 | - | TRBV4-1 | CASSTWGTGELFF | TGCGCCAGCAGCACCTGGGGCACCGGGGAGCTGTTTTTT
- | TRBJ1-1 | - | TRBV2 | CASRPNTEAFF | TGTGCCAGCAGACCTAACACTGAAGCTTTCTTT
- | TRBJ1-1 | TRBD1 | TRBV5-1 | CASSLGPGQGRTEAFF | TGCGCCAGCAGCTTGGGGCCGGGACAGGGGAGGACTGAAGCTTTCTTT
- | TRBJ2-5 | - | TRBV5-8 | CASSLGQQETQYF | TGTGCCAGCAGCTTGGGACAGCAAGAGACCCAGTACTTC
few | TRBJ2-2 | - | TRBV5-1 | CASSLGSQHSGELFF | TGCGCCAGCAGCTTGGGGTCCCAGCATTCCGGGGAGCTGTTTTTT
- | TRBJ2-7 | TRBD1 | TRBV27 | CASSSPGTGGYEQYF | TGTGCCAGCAGTTCTCCCGGGACAGGGGGCTACGAGCAGTACTTC
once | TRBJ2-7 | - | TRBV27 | CASSPGLPYEQYF | TGTGCCAGCAGTCCCGGGCTACCCTACGAGCAGTACTTC
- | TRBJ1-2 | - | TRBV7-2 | CASSLSPPPALGYTF | TGTGCCAGCAGCTTAAGCCCCCCCCCGGCGCTGGGCTACACCTTC
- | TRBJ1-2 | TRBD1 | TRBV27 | CASSLSSQGADGYTF | TGTGCCAGCAGTTTATCGTCCCAGGGGGCGGATGGCTACACCTTC
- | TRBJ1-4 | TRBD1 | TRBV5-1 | CASSLGDSLSSTNEKLFF | TGCGCCAGCAGCTTGGGGGACAGCCTATCGTCAACTAATGAAAAACTGTTTTTT
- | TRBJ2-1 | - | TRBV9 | CASSYFPLVGRPDYNEQFF | TGTGCCAGCAGCTACTTCCCTTTGGTTGGGAGGCCGGACTACAATGAGCAGTTCTTC
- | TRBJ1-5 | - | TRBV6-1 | CASSGGEGNQPQHF | TGTGCCAGCAGTGGAGGGGAGGGCAATCAGCCCCAGCATTTT
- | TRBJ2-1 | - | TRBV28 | CASGRSAYNEQFF | TGTGCCAGCGGTCGAAGCGCTTACAATGAGCAGTTCTTC
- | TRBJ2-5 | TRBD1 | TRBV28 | CASSLGGQGETQYF | TGTGCCAGCAGTTTAGGAGGACAGGGGGAGACCCAGTACTTC